One sample yielded the 18 T cell receptor beta chains listed below, sequenced in a study of neurological immune-mediated disorders. A single record per CDR3 protein comes from TCRdb applying MiXCR to the 5' RACE reads. The sample lists some 35,000 distinct CDR3 sequences; roughly 11% were seen once. Sample: CD4+ T cells from blood. The receptor set was obtained from a woman aged 25 to 39 with HTLV-1-associated myelopathy (HAM/TSP).

This clonotype was picked up many times. This chain joins TRBV18 and TRBJ2-2; TRBD1 might be the D (6 bases). Germline CDR1 is KGHSH and CDR2 is LQKENI. The CDR3 is made up of 15 amino acids. V was pared by 5 bases and J by 2 bases, with 12 bases between. The CDR3 coding sequence is TGTGCCAGCTCATCCATACAGGGTAACACCGGGGAGCTGTTTTTT. Translating gives CASSSIQGNTGELFF.

This clonotype was counted many times. The chain couples TRBV20-1 to TRBJ1-3; D ambiguous. V lost 0 bases to trimming and J lost 1 base, with 10 bases between them. Germline lookup yields CDR1 DFQATT and CDR2 SNEGSKA (reference sequence). CDR3 length: 15 residues. The CDR3 protein is CSAREGGYSGNTIYF. As DNA, the CDR3 is TGCAGTGCTAGAGAGGGCGGTTATTCTGGAAACACCATATATTTT.

At least ten counts were recorded for this clonotype. This chain connects TRBV19 to TRBJ1-2; no definite D call. V gave up 3 bases and J gave up 8 bases, with 10 bases separating them. Germline lookup yields CDR1 LNHDA and CDR2 SQIVND (reference sequence). The CDR3 has 12 amino acids. The CDR3 nucleotides read TGTGCCAGTAGTATGTCTGGGCCCGGCTACACCTTC. This encodes CASSMSGPGYTF. Based on the CDR3 plus reference TRBV19 and TRBJ1-2, the full variable domain is DGGITQSPKYLFRKEGQNVTLSCEQNLNHDAMYWYRQDPGQGLRLIYYSQIVNDFQKGDIAEGYSVSREKKESFPLTVTSAQKNPTAFYLCASSMSGPGYTFGSGTRLTVV.

This clonotype was detected many times. The rearrangement joins TRBV5-1 to TRBJ2-7; 9 bases agree with TRBD1. Looked up from germline, CDR1 is SGHRS and CDR2 is YFSETQ. This CDR3 region has 17 residues. V was pared by 1 base and J by 1 base, with 9 bases of the junction left unmatched. CDR3 loop: CASSLLHRDRESYEQYF. The DNA of the CDR3 is TGCGCCAGCAGCTTGTTGCACCGGGACAGGGAATCCTACGAGCAGTACTTC.

This clonotype showed up many times. The chain combines TRBV7-2 with TRBJ2-7; TRBD1 aligns across 9 bases. The junction had 8 bases not matched to a gene; V was cut back by 5 bases and J by 3 bases. The length of the CDR3 is 15 residues. Germline CDR1 SGHTA, CDR2 FQGNSA. This chain's CDR3 is CASSIRGQGIYEQYF. The CDR3 DNA sequence: TGTGCCAGCAGCATAAGGGGACAGGGAATCTACGAGCAGTACTTC.

In its sample, this clonotype was seen many times. This CDR3 is CASSLDPSNQPQHF. The DNA for the CDR3 is TGCGCCAGCAGCTTGGACCCCAGCAATCAGCCCCAGCATTTT. The chain employs TRBV5-1 and TRBJ1-5, with D hard to call. The length of the CDR3 is 14 residues. The V end was cut by 0 bases, the J end by 1 base, with 5 bases between. From germline, CDR1 is SGHRS and CDR2 YFSETQ.

The sample holds many counts of this clonotype. The chain is built from TRBV6-1 and TRBJ2-7; no clear D. This CDR3 has 13 residues. The V end lost 0 bases, the J end lost 2 bases, and 5 bases lay between the germline ends. CDR1 is MNHNS and CDR2 is SASEGT in the germline V gene. Here the CDR3 DNA reads TGTGCCAGCAGTGAAGCAAACACCTACGAGCAGTACTTC. This encodes CASSEANTYEQYF.

This clonotype was seen only a few times. The V and J genes are TRBV12-3 or TRBV12-4 and TRBJ1-5; tentatively, D is TRBD1 (5 bases). CDR3 length: 15 amino acids. The V end lost 6 bases, the J end lost 1 base, and 13 bases lay between the germline ends. For the CDR3, the DNA is TGTGCCAGCAGCCGCAAAAGGGACAGCAATCAGCCCCAGCATTTT. Its translation: CASSRKRDSNQPQHF.

In this sample, this clonotype turned up many times. The gene calls are TRBV20-1 and TRBJ2-6, with 12 bases identical to TRBD1. V lost 2 bases and J lost 4; bases outside the gene matches: 6. From germline, CDR1 is DFQATT and CDR2 SNEGSKA (reference sequence). The CDR3 loop spans 17 amino acids. Here the CDR3 reads CSARKAGQGAGANVLTF. CDR3 in DNA: TGCAGTGCTAGAAAAGCGGGACAGGGGGCGGGGGCCAACGTCCTGACTTTC.

In its sample, this clonotype was seen many times. The V and J genes are TRBV20-1 and TRBJ1-5; 7 bases fit TRBD1. Trimming took 8 bases from V and 0 from J; bases not matched to a gene: 4. Germline CDR1 is DFQATT and CDR2 is SNEGSKA (reference sequence). This CDR3 has 13 residues. The chain's CDR3 is CSTGQVSNQPQHF. The CDR3 nucleotides are TGCAGTACCGGACAGGTTAGCAATCAGCCCCAGCATTTT.

This clonotype was recorded at least ten times. The rearrangement uses TRBV11-1 and TRBJ2-5; the D is unclear. Trimming removed 4 bases at V and 9 bases at J, with 12 bases between. CDR3 length equals 12 residues. Germline V lookup: CDR1 SGHAT, CDR2 FQDESV (reference sequence). The CDR3 nucleotides are TGTGCCAGCAGCTCTAGTGCGTGGGCCCAGTACTTC. Translation: CASSSSAWAQYF.

This clonotype was observed at least ten times. This rearrangement joins TRBV6-1 to TRBJ2-2; a weak D match, TRBD2 (7 bases). The CDR3 is 15 residues long. V lost 6 bases to trimming and J lost 3 bases, with 14 bases between them. CDR1 is MNHNS, CDR2 SASEGT, per germline. CDR3 sequence (DNA): TGTGCCAGCAGAAGGGGGGGCGGGGACACCGGGGAGCTGTTTTTT. Amino acids: CASRRGGGDTGELFF.

This clonotype showed up many times. This rearrangement joins TRBV5-1 to TRBJ1-4; the D gene is possibly TRBD1 (5 bases). The ends were cut back, 4 bases at V and 5 bases at J, with 18 bases in the middle. This CDR3 spans 16 amino acids. Germline assignment: CDR1 SGHRS and CDR2 YFSETQ. CDR3 sequence: CASSPDGRGPNEKLFF. In nucleotides, the CDR3 is TGCGCCAGCAGCCCGGATGGAAGGGGCCCCAATGAAAAACTGTTTTTT.

This clonotype has at least ten counts. The CDR3 sequence: CASSEMGVAKNIQYF. The CDR3 DNA reads TGTGCCAGCAGTGAAATGGGCGTAGCCAAAAACATTCAGTACTTC. The rearrangement uses TRBV6-1 and TRBJ2-4; no firm D call. The CDR3 is 15 amino acids. Germline assignment: CDR1 MNHNS and CDR2 SASEGT. Trimming removed 2 bases from V and 0 bases from J, with 8 bases in between.

V and J are TRBV20-1 and TRBJ1-2; D unclear. V gave up 4 bases and J gave up 4 bases, with 13 bases separating them. In germline, CDR1 is DFQATT, CDR2 SNEGSKA (reference sequence). The CDR3 is 13 amino acids. The CDR3 DNA reads TGCAGTGCTACCTCCTGTAACCGCTATGGCTACACCTTC. This sequence encodes CSATSCNRYGYTF.

This clonotype showed up many times. The chain links TRBV6-1 to TRBJ1-1, with a tentative D call TRBD1 (6 bases). Trimming took off 4 bases at V and 6 bases at J, with 12 bases between the two ends. From germline, CDR1 is MNHNS and CDR2 SASEGT. CDR3 size: 13 residues. CDR3 DNA sequence: TGTGCCAGCAGTGTTGACAGGAGCTCTGAAGCTTTCTTT. The encoded protein is CASSVDRSSEAFF.

This clonotype was seen ten or more times. The gene calls are TRBV5-1 and TRBJ1-5; possibly TRBD1 for D (6 bases). This CDR3 is built from 14 residues. The germline V gene has CDR1 SGHRS and CDR2 YFSETQ. The V end lost 4 bases, the J end lost 11 bases, and 19 bases lay between the germline ends. The CDR3 sequence is CASSPDSLGRSQHF. CDR3 DNA sequence: TGCGCCAGCAGCCCGGACAGTCTAGGGCGGTCCCAGCATTTT.

This clonotype was counted ten times or more. The rearrangement links TRBV20-1 to TRBJ2-7; perhaps D is TRBD1 or TRBD2 (6 bases each). CDR3 length equals 14 residues. With 6 bases removed from V and 4 bases from J, the gap between germline ends came to 19 bases. Germline V gene lookup returns CDR1 DFQATT and CDR2 SNEGSKA (reference sequence). The CDR3 DNA sequence: TGCAGTGCCTGGGGTCGGGGGCTGGGGTACGAGCAGTACTTC. Translation: CSAWGRGLGYEQYF.